Here is one TCR beta chain with its context. This CDR3 has 15 residues. The V gene's germline CDR1 is MDHEN and CDR2 SYDVKM. Trimming stripped 2 bases from V and 5 bases from J, with 15 bases between. TCRdb's table, derived via immunoSEQ multiplex PCR, lists solely in-frame clones and lacks some. This sample carries 50,000 to 55,000 clones, 95% of them seen once, and the ten largest clones take about 2.4%. The sample comes from a study of control samples from healthy donors and cancer patients. The TCR was taken from a young man in good health. Specimen: blood. The V gene is TRBV28, the J gene TRBJ1-1; D might be TRBD1 (6 bases). The CDR3 DNA follows: TGTGCCAGCAGTTTAGAGGGGGTACTCTCGACTGAAGCTTTCTTT. Translated: CASSLEGVLSTEAFF.